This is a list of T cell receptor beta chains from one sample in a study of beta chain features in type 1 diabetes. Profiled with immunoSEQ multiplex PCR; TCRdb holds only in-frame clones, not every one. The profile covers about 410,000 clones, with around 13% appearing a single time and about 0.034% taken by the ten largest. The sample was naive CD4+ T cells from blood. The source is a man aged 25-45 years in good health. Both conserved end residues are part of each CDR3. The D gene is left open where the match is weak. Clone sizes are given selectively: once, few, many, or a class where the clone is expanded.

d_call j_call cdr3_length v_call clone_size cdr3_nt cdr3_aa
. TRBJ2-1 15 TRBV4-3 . TGCGCCAGCAGCCGGGGGACCGGCTCCTACAATGAGCAGTTCTTC CASSRGTGSYNEQFF
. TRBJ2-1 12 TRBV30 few TGTGCCTGGAGTGCCCAGGCGGAAGTAGAGTTCTTC CAWSAQAEVEFF
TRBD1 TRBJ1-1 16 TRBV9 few TGTGCCAGCAGCGCACCCGGGACAGGTGGGAACACTGAAGCTTTCTTT CASSAPGTGGNTEAFF
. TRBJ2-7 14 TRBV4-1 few TGCGCCAGCAGCCCCTCCGGGTTTTCGTACGAGCAGTACTTC CASSPSGFSYEQYF
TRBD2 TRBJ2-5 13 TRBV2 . TGTGCCAGCCTGGGACTAGCGGGGGCGACCCAGTACTTC CASLGLAGATQYF
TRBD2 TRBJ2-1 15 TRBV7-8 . TGTGCCAGCAGCTCGGGACTAGCGGGAGGGAGTGAGCAGTTCTTC CASSSGLAGGSEQFF
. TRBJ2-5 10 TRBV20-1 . TGCAGTGCTAGAGGCGAGACCCAGTACTTC CSARGETQYF
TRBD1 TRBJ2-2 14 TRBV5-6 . TGTGCCAGCACGACAGGGTATGGCACCGGGGAGCTGTTTTTT CASTTGYGTGELFF
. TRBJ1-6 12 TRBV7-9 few TGTGCCAGCAGCTTACGTCCGTACGTCCTCCACTTT CASSLRPYVLHF
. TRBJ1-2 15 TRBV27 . TGTGCCAGCAGTCCCGCCCGGACACTGCGGCATGGCTACACCTTC CASSPARTLRHGYTF
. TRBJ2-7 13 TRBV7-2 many TGTGCCAGCAGCCGAATCTTGGGGTACGAGCAGTACTTC CASSRILGYEQYF